This T cell receptor (beta chain) was retrieved from a study of cytomegalovirus exposure and HLA in healthy donors. CDR3 length: 17 amino acids. The germline V gene has CDR1 SGHAT and CDR2 FQNNGV. V dropped 2 bases and J dropped 3; count of bases not matched to a gene: 12. Study-level points and caveats: It has been reported that TCR beta sequences accurately predicted the HLA-A and HLA-B alleles of most subjects. The study flagged approximately 180 TCR beta chains as cytomegalovirus-associated. Rare sequences made up most TCRs, while some public TCRs were found in many donors.

Comment on this clone: Its cognate antigen is unknown.

The primer mix had 60 Vbeta and 13 Jbeta primers. Authors' processing steps: Later work found around 72 million unique TCR beta chains, with 9.5 million to 12 million shared. Method: immunoSEQ multiplex PCR; TCRdb's copy keeps in-frame clones and lacks some. V and J calls and clone size are those listed in that table; D and trimming were worked out from the DNA. The repertoire consists of some 110,000 clones, with about four fifths occurring once and the leading ten covering roughly 1.9%. The chain recombines TRBV11-2 with TRBJ1-1; 7 nucleotides line up with TRBD1. The specimen sequenced was PBMCs. The sequence was obtained from a young man in good health and CMV-seronegative. The CDR3 DNA reads as TGTGCCAGCAGCTTAATGGACCTGGGCAGGGGGGACACTGAAGCTTTCTTT. This sequence encodes CASSLMDLGRGDTEAFF.